The sequence of this T cell receptor (beta chain) was determined in a study of cytomegalovirus exposure and HLA in healthy donors. The CDR3 contains 15 residues. Trimming at V came to 5 bases and at J to 4 bases, leaving 4 bases not matched to a gene. Germline V gene data show CDR1 as SEHNR and CDR2 as FQNEAQ (reference sequence). The PCR had 60 Vbeta and 13 Jbeta primers. Sequencing used immunoSEQ multiplex PCR; TCRdb keeps in-frame clones, though not all of them. The table includes some 120,000 clones, more than 70% detected once. The specimen was PBMCs. The sequence came from a woman aged 45-65 years in good health and CMV-seropositive. The chain links TRBV7-9 to TRBJ2-5; 13 bases line up with TRBD2. CDR3 sequence: CASSTSGRAGETQYF. The CDR3 DNA reads as TGTGCCAGCAGCACTAGCGGGAGGGCAGGAGAGACCCAGTACTTC.